This T cell receptor beta chain was observed in a study of CD8 T cells in Susac syndrome. This clonotype appeared once. Germline lookup yields CDR1 LGHDT and CDR2 YNNKEL (reference sequence). The CDR3 loop spans 14 amino acids. Trimming removed 4 bases from V and 3 bases from J, with 12 bases in between. cDNA came from around 0.54 to 1 ug RNA primed by random hexamers. TCRdb re-called the immunoSEQ multiplex PCR reads through MiXCR, storing one row per CDR3 protein. The table has about 200,000 distinct CDR3 sequences, more than 85% seen once. The TCR was taken from a human donor with Susac syndrome. Sequencing was done on a sample of CD4+ T cells from PBMCs. The chain links TRBV3-1 to TRBJ1-1; no definite D call. CDR3 nucleotide sequence: TGTGCCAGCAGCCGAGACTATACCCACACTGAAGCTTTCTTT. Protein sequence: CASSRDYTHTEAFF.